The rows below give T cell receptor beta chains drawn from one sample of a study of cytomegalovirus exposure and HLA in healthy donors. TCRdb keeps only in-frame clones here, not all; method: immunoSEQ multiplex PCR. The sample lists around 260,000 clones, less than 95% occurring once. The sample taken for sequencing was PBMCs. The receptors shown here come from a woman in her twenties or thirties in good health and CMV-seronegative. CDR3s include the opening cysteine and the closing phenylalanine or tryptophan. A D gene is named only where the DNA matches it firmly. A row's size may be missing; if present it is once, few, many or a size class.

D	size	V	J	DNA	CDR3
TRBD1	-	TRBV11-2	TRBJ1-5	TGTGCCAGCAGTCCCGGGACAGGGGGCACTCAGCCCCAGCATTTT	CASSPGTGGTQPQHF
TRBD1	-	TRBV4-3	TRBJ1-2	TGCGCCAGCAGCCAAGAAACGATAGCAGTGGGACAGGGGTCTGGCTACACCTTC	CASSQETIAVGQGSGYTF
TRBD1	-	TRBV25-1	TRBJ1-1	TGTGCCAGCAGTGAATCACAGGGGTATCTCGCTGAAGCTTTCTTT	CASSESQGYLAEAFF
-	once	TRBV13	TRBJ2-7	TGTGCCAGCAGCTTAGGGGCAGGGACGACTCGCGAGCAGTACTTC	CASSLGAGTTREQYF
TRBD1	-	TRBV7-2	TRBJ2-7	TGTGCCAGCAGCCCGACAGGGGACCTAACTAGTATGGGCGAGCAGTACTTC	CASSPTGDLTSMGEQYF
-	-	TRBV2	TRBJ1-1	TGTGCCAGCAGTGTCGCAACTTGGACTGAAGCTTTCTTT	CASSVATWTEAFF
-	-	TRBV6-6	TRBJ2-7	TGTGCCAGCAGTTACTCTGCCAGGATCAATCGGGGCGAGCAGTACTTC	CASSYSARINRGEQYF
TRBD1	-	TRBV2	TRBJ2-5	TGTGCCAGCAGTGGCGGGACAGGGGGCTTCGAGACCCAGTACTTC	CASSGGTGGFETQYF
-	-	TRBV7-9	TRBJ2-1	TGTGCCAGCAGCTTAGTCTTGAGGTACAATGAGCAGTTCTTC	CASSLVLRYNEQFF
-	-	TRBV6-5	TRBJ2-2	TGTGCCAGCAGTTGGGGGAGCGGGGAGCTGTTTTTT	CASSWGSGELFF
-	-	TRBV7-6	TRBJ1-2	TGTGCCAGCAGCCCAGACAGAGGGCCGTCCTGGGGCTACACCTTC	CASSPDRGPSWGYTF
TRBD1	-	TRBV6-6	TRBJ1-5	TGTGCCAGCACGCCCAGGGGGTCAAGCAATCAGCCCCAGCATTTT	CASTPRGSSNQPQHF
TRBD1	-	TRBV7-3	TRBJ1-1	TGTGCCAGCAGCTTAAGCAGGGGGGGAACTGAAGCTTTCTTT	CASSLSRGGTEAFF
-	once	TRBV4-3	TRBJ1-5	TGCGCCAGCAGCCAAGGTCGGACGTCAGGGCAGCCCCAGCATTTT	CASSQGRTSGQPQHF
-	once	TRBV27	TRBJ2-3	TGTGCCAGCAGTGCCAACATAAAAACTTCCAACACAGATACGCAGTATTTT	CASSANIKTSNTDTQYF
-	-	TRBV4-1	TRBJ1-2	TGCGCCAGCAGCCGACCCCAGGGTAACTATGGCTACACCTTC	CASSRPQGNYGYTF
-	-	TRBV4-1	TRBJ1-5	TGCGCCAGCAGCCAAGCCCAGGTAATAGATCAGCCCCAGCATTTT	CASSQAQVIDQPQHF
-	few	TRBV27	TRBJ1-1	TGTGCCAGCAGCCGCCGGGGCGGCACTGAAGCTTTCTTT	CASSRRGGTEAFF
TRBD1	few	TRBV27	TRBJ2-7	TGTGCCAGCAGTGCTGGACAGGGAGGCTACGAGCAGTACTTC	CASSAGQGGYEQYF
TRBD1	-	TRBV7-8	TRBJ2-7	TGTGCCAGCAGCCAAGGGGACAGGGGCTACGAGCAGTACTTC	CASSQGDRGYEQYF
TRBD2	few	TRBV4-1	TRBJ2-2	TGCGCCAGCAGCCCTCCAAGCGGGAGTACCGGGGAGCTGTTTTTT	CASSPPSGSTGELFF
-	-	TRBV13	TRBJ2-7	TGTGCCAGCAGCTCGAGTAGCGCATACGAGCAGTACTTC	CASSSSSAYEQYF
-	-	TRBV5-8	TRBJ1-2	TGTGCCAGCAGCTTGGACAGGGTCAATGGCTACACCTTC	CASSLDRVNGYTF
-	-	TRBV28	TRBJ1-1	TGTGCCAGCAGTTTAGCAGGGACGGATGAAGCTTTCTTT	CASSLAGTDEAFF
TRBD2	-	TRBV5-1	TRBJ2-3	TGCGCCAGCAGTGATATAGCGGGAGCGACCCCAGATACGCAGTATTTT	CASSDIAGATPDTQYF
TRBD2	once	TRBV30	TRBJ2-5	TGTGCCTGGAGTGCGACTAGCGGATACCAAGAGACCCAGTACTTC	CAWSATSGYQETQYF
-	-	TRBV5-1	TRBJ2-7	TGCGCCAGCAGCTTGAGGGGTACGAGCTCCTACGAGCAGTACTTC	CASSLRGTSSYEQYF
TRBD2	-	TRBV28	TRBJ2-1	TGTGCCAGCAGTTTCACCGGGACTAGCGGTCTCAATGAGCAGTTCTTC	CASSFTGTSGLNEQFF
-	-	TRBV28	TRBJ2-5	TGTGCCAGCAGTTTAGGGCAAGAGACCCAGTACTTC	CASSLGQETQYF
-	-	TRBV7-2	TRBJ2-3	TGTGCCAGCAGCTCCCTTCCACTAGGACGTCGCACAGATACGCAGTATTTT	CASSSLPLGRRTDTQYF
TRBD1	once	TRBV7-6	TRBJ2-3	TGTGCCAGCAGCGGATACAGGGGAGATACGCAGTATTTT	CASSGYRGDTQYF